Each of the 7 T cell receptor beta chains below was sequenced from the same sample in a study of shared clonotypes between healthy human individuals. Assay used: immunoSEQ multiplex PCR; TCRdb lists only in-frame clones, some missing. The sample contains around 940,000 clones, 70% to 85% of which appear only once. Sequencing was done on a sample of memory CD4+ T cells sorted from blood. Specified subset: CD45RA-negative fraction. These receptors were taken from a man aged 18 to 35 in good health.

The rearrangement joins TRBV7-2 to TRBJ2-5; either TRBD1 or TRBD2 may fit D (5 bases each). CDR1 is SGHTA, CDR2 FQGNSA, per germline. The CDR3 covers 13 residues. With 8 bases removed from V and 4 bases from J, the gap between germline ends came to 14 bases. Written as DNA, the CDR3 is TGTGCCAGCGCGGGCAGGGTATCAGAGACCCAGTACTTC. The encoded protein is CASAGRVSETQYF.

The chain has TRBV19 and TRBJ2-4, with D perhaps matching TRBD2 (7 bases). This CDR3 comprises 12 residues. Trimming removed 3 bases from V and 16 bases from J, with 16 bases in between. CDR1 and CDR2 (germline): LNHDA, SQIVND (reference sequence). The CDR3 coding sequence is TGTGCCAGTAGTATTTCGGGGGGCCGGAAATACTTC. This translates into CASSISGGRKYF.

The chain couples TRBV4-1 to TRBJ1-1; 8 positions match TRBD1. Germline assignment: CDR1 MGHRA and CDR2 YSYEKL. The length of the CDR3 is 11 residues. Germline trimming cut 4 bases from V and 14 bases from J; bases unmatched to any gene: 6. The CDR3 DNA reads as TGCGCCAGCAGCCTGCTGGGACAGGCCTTCTTT. Residues: CASSLLGQAFF.

This chain joins TRBV30 and TRBJ2-1; 7 positions agree with TRBD1. V shed 3 bases and J 3 bases; nucleotides not matched to a gene: 11. Germline V gene sequence: CDR1 GTSNPN, CDR2 SVGIG (reference sequence). This CDR3 comprises 16 residues. The CDR3 DNA sequence: TGTGCCTGGAGGGGGACAGAAGCCCGACTCTACAATGAGCAGTTCTTC. This encodes CAWRGTEARLYNEQFF.

CDR3 region: CASSGQGRGYTF. CDR3 DNA: TGTGCCAGCAGCGGACAGGGTAGGGGCTACACCTTC. The chain is built from TRBV5-4 and TRBJ1-2; 8 bases agree with TRBD1. Germline V CDR1 and CDR2: SGHNT, YYREEE (reference sequence). Trimming cost V 4 bases and J 8 bases; bases outside gene matches: 4. This CDR3 is built from 12 residues.

The genes are TRBV2 and TRBJ1-5, with 8 positions matching TRBD1. With 6 bases clipped from V and 4 bases from J, the junction kept 5 bases outside the gene matches. The CDR3 is 14 amino acids. The V gene's germline CDR1 is SNHLY and CDR2 FYNNEI. Here the CDR3 reads CASRDRVLNQPQHF. In DNA form, the CDR3 reads TGTGCCAGCAGGGACAGGGTCCTGAATCAGCCCCAGCATTTT.

In this sample, this clone turned up a few times. J is TRBJ1-6 and V is TRBV10-1, with 8 bases identical to TRBD1. CDR1 is WNHNN, CDR2 SYGVQD, per germline (reference sequence). The CDR3 has 14 residues. The V segment lost 4 bases and the J segment 7 bases; nucleotides outside the gene matches: 3. The CDR3 coding sequence is TGCGCCAGCAGTGCCCAGGGGGCGAATTCACCCCTCCACTTT. Protein product: CASSAQGANSPLHF.